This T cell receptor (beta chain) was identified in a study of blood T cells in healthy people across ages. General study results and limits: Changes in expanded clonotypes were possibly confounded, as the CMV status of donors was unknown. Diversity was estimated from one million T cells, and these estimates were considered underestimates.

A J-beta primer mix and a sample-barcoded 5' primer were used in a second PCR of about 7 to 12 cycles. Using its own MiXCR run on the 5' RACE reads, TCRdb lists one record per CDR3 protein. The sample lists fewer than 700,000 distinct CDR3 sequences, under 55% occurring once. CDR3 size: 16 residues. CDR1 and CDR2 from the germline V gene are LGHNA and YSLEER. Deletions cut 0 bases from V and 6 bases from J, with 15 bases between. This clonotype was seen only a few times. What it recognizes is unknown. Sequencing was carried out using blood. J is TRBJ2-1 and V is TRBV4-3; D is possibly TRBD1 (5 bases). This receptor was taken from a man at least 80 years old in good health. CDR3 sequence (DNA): TGCGCCAGCAGCCAAGAGGTGGAGTGGACAAGCAATGAGCAGTTCTTC. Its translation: CASSQEVEWTSNEQFF.